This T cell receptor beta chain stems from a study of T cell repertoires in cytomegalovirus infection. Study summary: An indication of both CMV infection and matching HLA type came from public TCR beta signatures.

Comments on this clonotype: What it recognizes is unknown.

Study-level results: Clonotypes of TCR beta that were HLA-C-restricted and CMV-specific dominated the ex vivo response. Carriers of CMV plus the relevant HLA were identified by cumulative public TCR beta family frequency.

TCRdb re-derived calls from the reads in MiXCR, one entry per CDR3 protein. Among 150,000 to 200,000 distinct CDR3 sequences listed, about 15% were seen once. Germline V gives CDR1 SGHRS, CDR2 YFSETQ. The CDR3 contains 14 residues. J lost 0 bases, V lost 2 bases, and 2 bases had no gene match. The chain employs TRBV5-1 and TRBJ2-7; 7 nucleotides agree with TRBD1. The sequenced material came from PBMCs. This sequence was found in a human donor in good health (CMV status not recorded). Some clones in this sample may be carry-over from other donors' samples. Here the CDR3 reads CASSLQGSSYEQYF. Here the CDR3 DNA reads TGCGCCAGCAGCTTACAGGGGAGCTCCTACGAGCAGTACTTC. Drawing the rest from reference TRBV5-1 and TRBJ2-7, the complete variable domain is KAGVTQTPRYLIKTRGQQVTLSCSPISGHRSVSWYQQTPGQGLQFLFEYFSETQRNKGNFPGRFSGRQFSNSRSEMNVSTLELGDSALYLCASSLQGSSYEQYFGPGTRLTVT.